One sample yielded the 26 T cell receptor beta chains listed below, sequenced in a study of CD8+ T cells in alopecia areata. As to treatment: oral pan-JAK inhibitor, 5-10 mg twice daily. Investigators isolated RNA and reverse transcribed it into cDNA to act as the sequencing template. Some clones are missing from TCRdb's copy, which holds only in-frame ones; the method was immunoSEQ multiplex PCR. Of roughly 120,000 clones in the sample, 58% were seen once. Here the sequenced sample was CD8+ T cells sorted from blood, taken at week 4, from a patient treated with tofacitinib. The receptors here all came from a human donor with alopecia areata.

The chain joins TRBV5-6 to TRBJ2-1; D unresolved. V lost 0 bases, J lost 6 bases, and 13 bases lay in between. The CDR3 is made up of 15 amino acids. Germline CDR1 SGHDT, CDR2 YYEEEE. The CDR3 loop is CASSLGPAWTNEQFF. CDR3 sequence (DNA): TGTGCCAGCAGCTTGGGTCCGGCTTGGACCAATGAGCAGTTCTTC.

This chain connects TRBV29-1 to TRBJ2-5; D unclear. The CDR3 spans 15 residues. CDR1 and CDR2 (germline): SQVTM, ANQGSEA. The ends were cut back, 4 bases at V and 5 bases at J, with 20 bases in the middle. CDR3 protein: CSVVRRYRVGETQYF. The CDR3 DNA sequence: TGCAGCGTTGTGCGACGTTACCGCGTCGGGGAGACCCAGTACTTC.

For the CDR3, the DNA is TGTGCCCTAGCCGGGACTAGAGGGACCCAGTACTTC. Encoded protein: CALAGTRGTQYF. The V call is TRBV30, the J call TRBJ2-5; 8 bases line up with TRBD2. V dropped 8 bases and J dropped 7; count of bases not matched to a gene: 9. CDR1 is GTSNPN and CDR2 is SVGIG in the germline V gene (reference sequence). The CDR3 consists of 12 residues.

The V call is TRBV29-1, the J call TRBJ2-1, with D perhaps matching TRBD1 (6 bases). The V gene lost 5 bases and the J gene lost 6 bases, with 11 bases spanning the gap. CDR3 size: 12 residues. Germline CDR1 is SQVTM and CDR2 is ANQGSEA. CDR3 region: CSVRGQSNEQFF. In DNA, the CDR3 is TGCAGCGTTCGGGGACAATCCAATGAGCAGTTCTTC.

The chain joins TRBV7-6 to TRBJ2-4, with D possibly matching TRBD1 (5 bases). Trimming removed 5 bases from V and 9 bases from J, with 17 bases in between. This CDR3 has 14 amino acids. Germline CDR1 reads SGHVS; CDR2 reads FNYEAQ. Written as DNA, the CDR3 is TGTGCCAGCAGCACAGGCGGTTATGTGGGCATTCAGTACTTC. It translates to CASSTGGYVGIQYF. The full variable domain, rest sourced from reference TRBV7-6 and TRBJ2-4, is GAGVSQSPRYKVTKRGQDVALRCDPISGHVSLYWYRQALGQGPEFLTYFNYEAQQDKSGLPNDRFSAERPEGSISTLTIQRTEQRDSAMYRCASSTGGYVGIQYFGAGTRLSVL.

This chain links TRBV7-2 with TRBJ1-2, with TRBD1 matching 11 bases. Germline CDR1 reads SGHTA; CDR2 reads FQGNSA. The trim removed 4 bases at V and 4 bases at J, leaving 11 bases unmatched. The CDR3 runs to 17 residues. CDR3 amino acids: CASSSTGQGGLSYGYTF. CDR3 DNA: TGTGCCAGCAGCTCCACGGGACAGGGGGGTTTGAGCTATGGCTACACCTTC.

The J gene is TRBJ1-2, the V gene TRBV5-6, with TRBD1 identical over 10 bases. CDR3 size: 14 residues. V shed 5 bases and J 7 bases; nucleotides not matched to a gene: 8. Germline CDR1 reads SGHDT; CDR2 reads YYEEEE. The DNA for the CDR3 is TGTGCCAGCAGTTTTGGGACAGGGGCTACTGGCTACACCTTC. This translates into CASSFGTGATGYTF. Complete variable domain (other parts from reference TRBV5-6 and TRBJ1-2): DAGVTQSPTHLIKTRGQQVTLRCSPKSGHDTVSWYQQALGQGPQFIFQYYEEEERQRGNFPDRFSGHQFPNYSSELNVNALLLGDSALYLCASSFGTGATGYTFGSGTRLTVV.

The V gene is TRBV18, the J gene TRBJ2-2; no reliable D call. Trimming took 1 base from V and 10 from J, leaving 7 bases between them. This CDR3 has 12 residues. The germline V gene has CDR1 KGHSH and CDR2 LQKENI. The CDR3 sequence is CASSPRQVELFF. The CDR3 coding sequence is TGTGCCAGCTCACCACGCCAGGTGGAGCTGTTTTTT. Full variable domain (rest looked up from reference TRBV18 and TRBJ2-2): NAGVMQNPRHLVRRRGQEARLRCSPMKGHSHVYWYRQLPEEGLKFMVYLQKENIIDESGMPKERFSAEFPKEGPSILRIQQVVRGDSAAYFCASSPRQVELFFGEGSRLTVL.

The table lists this clone with a few counts. The chain combines TRBV7-9 with TRBJ2-1; the match to TRBD2 covers 12 bases. The CDR3 sequence is 16 residues long. V lost 5 bases to trimming and J lost 5 bases; unmatched junction nucleotides: 7. Germline-derived CDR1 and CDR2 are SEHNR and FQNEAQ (reference sequence). In DNA, the CDR3 is TGTGCCAGCAGCCCCCGACTAGCGGGGGACCACAATGAGCAGTTCTTC. This gives the protein CASSPRLAGDHNEQFF.

V gene TRBV15 combines with J gene TRBJ2-3; no clear D gene. The CDR3 covers 12 residues. V lost 5 bases, J lost 2 bases, and 5 bases lay in between. Germline V gene data show CDR1 as LNHNV and CDR2 as YYDKDF (reference sequence). The CDR3 sequence: CATSGYTDTQYF. As DNA, the CDR3 is TGTGCCACCAGCGGGTACACAGATACGCAGTATTTT.

This sequence joins TRBV29-1 and TRBJ2-7; D might be TRBD1 (6 bases). Looked up from germline, CDR1 is SQVTM and CDR2 is ANQGSEA. The V gene lost 4 bases and the J gene lost 0 bases, with 10 bases spanning the gap. The CDR3 length is 13 residues. CDR3 nucleotides: TGCAGCGTTGGACAGGAAAACTCCTACGAGCAGTACTTC. Translating it yields CSVGQENSYEQYF.

The genes are TRBV29-1 and TRBJ1-1; no clear D. The germline CDR1 and CDR2 sequences are SQVTM and ANQGSEA. Trimming took off 1 base at V and 6 bases at J, with 12 bases between the two ends. The CDR3 spans 13 residues. CDR3 amino acids: CSVEARRSPEAFF. The CDR3 DNA reads as TGCAGCGTTGAAGCAAGGAGGAGCCCTGAAGCTTTCTTT.

The rearrangement links TRBV4-3 to TRBJ1-1; D ambiguous. This CDR3 has 14 amino acids. Trimming took off 1 base at V and 2 bases at J, with 8 bases between the two ends. Germline values: CDR1 LGHNA, CDR2 YSLEER. CDR3 sequence reads: CASSQVRENTEAFF. In nucleotides, the CDR3 is TGCGCCAGCAGCCAAGTTCGGGAAAACACTGAAGCTTTCTTT.

V and J are TRBV27 and TRBJ2-5; TRBD1 agrees at 7 bases. Germline V gene data show CDR1 as MNHEY and CDR2 as SMNVEV (reference sequence). V was clipped by 7 bases and J by 9 bases; unmatched bases: 14. This CDR3 has 14 amino acids. The CDR3 coding sequence is TGTGCCAGCACGCCAGGGGACAGTTACGCGGCCCAGTACTTC. Translation: CASTPGDSYAAQYF.

This chain connects TRBV14 to TRBJ1-3, with 7 bases aligning to TRBD1. The CDR3 sequence is 16 residues long. V lost 0 bases to trimming and J lost 3 bases; unmatched junction nucleotides: 5. Germline CDR1 is SGHDN and CDR2 is FVKESK. The CDR3 protein is CASSQDDRVDGNTIYF. In nucleotides, the CDR3 is TGTGCCAGCAGCCAAGATGACAGGGTCGATGGAAACACCATATATTTT.

This clone was seen only once. J is TRBJ2-7 and V is TRBV11-2, with D perhaps TRBD1 (6 bases). The germline V gene encodes CDR1 SGHAT and CDR2 FQNNGV. This CDR3 contains 14 residues. Trimming stripped 1 base from V and 8 bases from J, with 15 bases between. The CDR3 here is CASSLGRGEIKQYF. DNA for the CDR3: TGTGCCAGCAGCTTAGGCAGGGGAGAGATCAAGCAGTACTTC.

V and J are TRBV29-1 and TRBJ1-1; D uncertain. The germline V and J ends were trimmed by 4 bases and 7 bases, with 7 bases remaining between them. From germline, CDR1 is SQVTM and CDR2 ANQGSEA. The length of the CDR3 is 10 residues. The CDR3 spells CSVGKGEAFF. The CDR3 nucleotides read TGCAGCGTTGGTAAAGGTGAAGCTTTCTTT.

The chain joins TRBV4-2 to TRBJ2-1; no clear D. The germline V gene encodes CDR1 LGHNA and CDR2 YNFKEQ. This CDR3 has 14 residues. V gave up 3 bases and J gave up 4 bases, with 10 bases separating them. The CDR3 here is CASSHDSEYNEQFF. The CDR3 nucleotides are TGTGCCAGCAGCCACGACTCCGAGTACAATGAGCAGTTCTTC.

The rearrangement uses TRBV23-1 and TRBJ2-7; a weak D match, TRBD1 (5 bases). TRBV23-1 is placed among ORFs of uncertain function. This CDR3 region has 15 residues. Trimming removed 6 bases from V and 0 bases from J, with 15 bases in between. The CDR3 DNA sequence: TGCGCCAGCAGACTAAGACAGCCCTACTCCTACGAGCAGTACTTC. It encodes CASRLRQPYSYEQYF.

The rearrangement links TRBV9 to TRBJ1-1, with D possibly TRBD1 on 5 matching bases. V gave up 4 bases and J gave up 8 bases, with 15 bases separating them. This CDR3 comprises 13 residues. Per germline, CDR1 SGDLS and CDR2 YYNGEE. For the CDR3, the DNA is TGTGCCAGCAGCCACCCTCCAGGGCGGGAAGCTTTCTTT. This codes for CASSHPPGREAFF.

This chain uses TRBV7-8 with TRBJ2-7; tentative D call: TRBD2 (5 bases). Trimming removed 0 bases at V and 1 base at J, with 7 bases between. CDR1 and CDR2 from the germline V gene are SGHVS and FQNEAQ. This CDR3 is 14 amino acids long. The CDR3 here is CASSLARDSYEQYF. CDR3 bases: TGTGCCAGCAGCTTAGCACGGGATTCCTACGAGCAGTACTTC. Full variable domain (missing parts from reference TRBV7-8 and TRBJ2-7): GAGVSQSPRYKVAKRGQDVALRCDPISGHVSLFWYQQALGQGPEFLTYFQNEAQLDKSGLPSDRFFAERPEGSVSTLKIQRTQQEDSAVYLCASSLARDSYEQYFGPGTRLTVT.

The chain joins TRBV27 to TRBJ2-7; D tentatively fits TRBD1 or TRBD2 (5 bases each). Germline V gene data show CDR1 as MNHEY and CDR2 as SMNVEV (reference sequence). CDR3 size: 14 residues. V shed 10 bases and J shed 0 bases, with 16 bases lying between them. The CDR3 coding sequence is TGTGCCACTGGGGACCCCTCGGGCTCCTACGAGCAGTACTTC. Its protein is CATGDPSGSYEQYF.

The V call is TRBV7-8, the J call TRBJ2-3; the D gene is possibly TRBD2 (5 bases). Per the germline V gene, CDR1 is SGHVS and CDR2 is FQNEAQ. The CDR3 is 15 amino acids. The V end lost 1 base, the J end lost 0 bases, and 8 bases lay between the germline ends. DNA for the CDR3: TGTGCCAGCAGCTTAGGGGGAGCTAGCACAGATACGCAGTATTTT. Amino acid sequence: CASSLGGASTDTQYF.

The chain recombines TRBV4-1 with TRBJ2-3; a possible D gene is TRBD2 (6 bases). Germline CDR1 and CDR2: MGHRA and YSYEKL. The CDR3 sequence is 15 residues long. The ends were cut back, 4 bases at V and 0 bases at J, with 11 bases in the middle. This CDR3 reads CASSPISGSTDTQYF. In DNA form, the CDR3 reads TGCGCCAGCAGCCCCATTAGCGGTAGCACAGATACGCAGTATTTT.

This chain uses TRBV4-1 with TRBJ2-5; D might be TRBD2 (5 bases). V was clipped by 4 bases and J by 2 bases, with 11 bases between them. CDR3 length: 14 residues. Germline CDR1 and CDR2: MGHRA and YSYEKL. The CDR3: CASSRTSGQETQYF. In DNA form, the CDR3 reads TGCGCCAGCAGCCGGACTTCGGGGCAAGAGACCCAGTACTTC.

J is TRBJ2-1 and V is TRBV29-1, with unresolved D. Germline assignment: CDR1 SQVTM and CDR2 ANQGSEA. This CDR3 is 14 amino acids long. The germline V and J ends were trimmed by 0 bases and 6 bases, with 12 bases remaining between them. The CDR3 loop is CSVEDVARLNEQFF. CDR3 DNA sequence: TGCAGCGTTGAAGATGTTGCCAGACTCAATGAGCAGTTCTTC.